Given below is one T cell receptor (beta chain) in context. There is no known antigen for this receptor. The input lacks base qualities; no much larger clone sits a single base away. The CDR3 goes from the cysteine to the phenylalanine over 16 residues. The kept DNA is CDR3 alone, 48 bases in frame from the first base. CDR1 and CDR2, per the germline V gene (reference sequence), are MNHEY and SMNVEV. Relative to germline, V is 5 bases shorter and J is 1 base shorter, with 15 bases between their ends. The record originates from a study of shared clonotypes between healthy human individuals (TCRdb year 2020). A note on the overall study: The cohort comprised a couple of women and three men aged 18 to 49 years. Per donor, three plates each were used for CD4 naive and CD4 memory, two for CD8 naive, and one for CD8 memory. To increase sequencing depth and limit assay-specific biases, TCR repertoire library preparation and sequencing were carried out by different laboratories using diverse techniques. Blood TCR repertoires of 5 or 6 healthy adults were deeply sequenced to estimate repertoire size and the extent of clonotype sharing between individuals. Each donor's leukapheresis produced roughly between roughly 0.94 and 9.5 billion PBMCs.

General conclusions and limits of the study: Compared with non-shared clonotypes, clonotypes shared by all four sorted-subset donors had higher generation probabilities. Pairwise subsampling led to the expectation that sequencing depth would affect the degree of clonotype sharing among donors. Even with the large sequencing depth, rarefaction of the sorted-subset datasets indicated that sequencing was incomplete. About 4.5% of naive CD4, around 3.6% of naive CD8, approximately 2% of memory CD4, and 0.35% to 0.4% of memory CD8 clonotypes were shared across a few donors. Larger estimated clonotype richness was generally found for naive subsets than for memory subsets. The small number of donors limited the genetic and exposure-history diversity represented. Sampling was limited to blood, and TCR repertoires in tissue likely differ from TCR repertoires in blood.

TCR CDR3 regions were amplified from genomic DNA by multiplex PCR using the deep immunoSEQ assay. Extracted genomic DNA from each cell subset was distributed evenly across all wells of several immunoSEQ 96-well plates, and each plate was treated as a replicate. For sorted subsets, each replicate PCR was loaded with around 200 ng genomic DNA, equivalent to roughly 30,000 T cell genomes. Purified libraries were measured with a Qubit 3.0 fluorometer, size-checked on a Bioanalyzer 2100, and measured again with the KAPA Library Quantification kit. A separate single-read 150-cycle Illumina NextSeq 550 flow cell was used to sequence each immunoSEQ 96-well plate. The paper's processing steps were these. The immunoSEQ output contained only junctional sequences without quality scores, so filtering could not match that applied to full-length reads. To assign V/J genes and CDR3, sequences were annotated using PyIR, a Python wrapper for IgBLAST v1.9, with IMGT germline references. Reads were removed for weak V/J assignments (E-value above 1e-6), missing CDR3, stop codons, out-of-frame junctions, or ambiguous translated residues. V3J clonotypes were defined as sequences sharing the same inferred V gene, J gene, and CDR3 amino acid sequence. To compute the percentage overlap between repertoires, the number of shared unique clonotypes was divided by the size of the smaller repertoire. Three approaches were used to assess repertoire richness: RTK rarefaction, the Chao1 estimator, and Recon v2.1 estimates of unobserved clonotypes. OLGA was used to compute generation probabilities for all TCRbeta clonotypes that the gDNA method yielded from four donors. TCRdb provides this immuneACCESS table in a form limited to in-frame rearrangements. Some clones are lacking; in checked studies, under half of them reflect an unresolved V gene, and why the rest are absent is not known. The V and J calls and clone size were taken over from that table, and D and trimming were inferred from the DNA. The sample table records hundreds of thousands of clones; roughly 70% of these occur just once. The ten largest clonotypes hold 9% to 12% of the sample.

The donors were healthy, HIV-negative adults with no recently reported acute infections or vaccinations. Only Caucasian adults living in Nashville, Tennessee, USA were represented among the donors. CD4+ T cells were enriched by magnetic negative selection; naive cells were then positively selected on CD45RA, and the negative fraction formed the memory subset. Blood was collected by leukapheresis, and PBMCs were isolated by Ficoll-Histopaque density gradient centrifugation and then cryopreserved in liquid nitrogen vapor phase. Analytical flow cytometry was used to check the purity and quantity of every magnetically sorted T cell population. Genomic DNA was isolated from every sorted fraction and measured by UV absorbance on a Nanodrop 2000c.

The sequenced material came from memory CD4+ T cells sorted from blood. The cell subset or site label here, explained by the study, means: CD45RA-negative fraction. Recombination connected TRBV27 to TRBJ1-5; TRBD1 might be the D gene, on 5 matching bases. The receptor comes from a man aged 25 to 40 in good health. The DNA sequence reads TGTGCCAGCAGTCCCGATGGGCAGGGCAGCAATCAGCCCCAGCATTTT. This gives the protein CASSPDGQGSNQPQHF.